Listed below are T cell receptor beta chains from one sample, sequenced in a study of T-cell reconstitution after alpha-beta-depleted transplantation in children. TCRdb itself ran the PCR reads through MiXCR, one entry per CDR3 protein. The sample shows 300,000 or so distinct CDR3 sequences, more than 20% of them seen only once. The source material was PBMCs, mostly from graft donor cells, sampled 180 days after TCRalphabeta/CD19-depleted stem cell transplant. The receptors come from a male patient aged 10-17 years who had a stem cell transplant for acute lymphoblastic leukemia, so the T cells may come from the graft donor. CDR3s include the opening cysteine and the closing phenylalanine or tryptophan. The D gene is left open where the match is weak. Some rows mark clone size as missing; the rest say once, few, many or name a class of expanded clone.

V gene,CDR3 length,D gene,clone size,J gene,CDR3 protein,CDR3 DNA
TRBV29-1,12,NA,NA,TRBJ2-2,CSVDSWTGELFF,TGCAGCGTTGATTCTTGGACCGGGGAGCTGTTTTTT
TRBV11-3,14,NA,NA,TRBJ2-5,CASSHRGGGETQYF,TGTGCCAGCAGCCACAGAGGGGGTGGAGAGACCCAGTACTTC
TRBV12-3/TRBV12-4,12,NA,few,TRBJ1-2,CASSLGMVGYTF,TGTGCCAGCAGTCTGGGGATGGTTGGCTACACCTTC
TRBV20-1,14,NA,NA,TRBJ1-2,CSASKTQGLLVDTF,TGCAGTGCTAGCAAAACACAGGGTCTGTTGGTCGACACCTTC
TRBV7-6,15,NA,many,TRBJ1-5,CASSSDTGSNQPQHF,TGTGCCAGCAGCAGCGACACAGGTAGCAATCAGCCCCAGCATTTT
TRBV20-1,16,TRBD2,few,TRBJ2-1,CSARVRGGSSYNEQFF,TGCAGTGCTAGAGTACGGGGCGGGAGCTCCTACAATGAGCAGTTCTTC
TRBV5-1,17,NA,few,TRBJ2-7,CASSLWSGEGSTYEQYF,TGCGCCAGCAGCTTGTGGTCAGGGGAGGGATCCACCTACGAGCAGTACTTC
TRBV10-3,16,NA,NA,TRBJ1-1,CAISRQGYELGTEAFF,TGTGCCATCAGTCGCCAGGGGTATGAGTTGGGAACTGAAGCTTTCTTT
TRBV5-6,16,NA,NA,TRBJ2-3,CASSLAPGGLGDTQYF,TGTGCCAGCAGCTTGGCCCCTGGAGGGCTGGGAGATACGCAGTATTTT
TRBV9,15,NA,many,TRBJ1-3,CASSVYRSSGNTIYF,TGTGCCAGCAGCGTTTACAGGAGCTCTGGAAACACCATATATTTT
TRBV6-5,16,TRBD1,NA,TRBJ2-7,CASSSPHTRDSHEQYF,TGTGCCAGCAGTTCTCCGCATACCCGGGACAGCCACGAGCAGTACTTC
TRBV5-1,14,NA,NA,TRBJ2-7,CASSLVGPNYEQYF,TGCGCCAGCAGCTTGGTCGGGCCTAACTACGAGCAGTACTTC
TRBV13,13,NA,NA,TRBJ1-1,CASSSAKPLGAFF,TGTGCCAGCAGCTCCGCGAAGCCGTTGGGGGCTTTCTTT
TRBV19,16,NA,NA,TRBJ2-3,CASRIFGGTSTDTQYF,TGTGCCAGTAGGATCTTCGGGGGGACAAGCACAGATACGCAGTATTTT
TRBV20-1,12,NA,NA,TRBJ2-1,CSSKRLGNEQFF,TGCAGTTCCAAAAGGCTGGGCAATGAGCAGTTCTTC
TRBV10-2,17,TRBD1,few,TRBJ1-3,CASSGNNRGYSGNTIYF,TGCGCCAGCAGTGGCAATAACAGGGGATACTCTGGAAACACCATATATTTT
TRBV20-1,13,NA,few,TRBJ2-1,CSARVQAYNEQFF,TGCAGTGCTAGAGTACAAGCCTACAATGAGCAGTTCTTC
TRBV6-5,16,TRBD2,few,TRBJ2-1,CASSYPYGGGYNEQFF,TGTGCCAGCAGTTACCCCTACGGCGGGGGTTACAATGAGCAGTTCTTC
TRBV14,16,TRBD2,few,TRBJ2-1,CASSQRSGLAGNEQFF,TGTGCCAGCAGCCAACGGTCGGGACTAGCCGGGAATGAGCAGTTCTTC
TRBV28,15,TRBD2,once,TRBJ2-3,CASSWGGSGTDTQYF,TGTGCCAGCAGTTGGGGGGGTTCAGGCACAGATACGCAGTATTTT
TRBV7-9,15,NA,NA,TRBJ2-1,CASSLVVGTYNEQFF,TGTGCCAGCAGCTTAGTTGTGGGGACCTACAATGAGCAGTTCTTC
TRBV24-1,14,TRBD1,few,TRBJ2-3,CATSDPGTGGTQYF,TGTGCCACCAGTGACCCTGGGACAGGGGGTACGCAGTATTTT
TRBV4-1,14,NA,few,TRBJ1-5,CASSQRTVNQPQHF,TGCGCCAGCAGCCAACGGACAGTAAATCAGCCCCAGCATTTT
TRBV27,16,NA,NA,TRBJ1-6,CASSSIMGSYNSPLHF,TGTGCCAGCAGTTCCATCATGGGCTCCTATAATTCACCCCTCCACTTT
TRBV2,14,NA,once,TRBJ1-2,CASSARTANYGYTF,TGTGCCAGCAGTGCAAGGACAGCTAACTATGGCTACACCTTC
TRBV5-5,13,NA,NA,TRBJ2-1,CASSLTFWNEQFF,TGTGCCAGCAGCTTGACCTTCTGGAATGAGCAGTTCTTC
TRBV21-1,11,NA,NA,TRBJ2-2,CARRGNGELFF,TGTGCCAGACGGGGGAACGGGGAGCTGTTTTTT
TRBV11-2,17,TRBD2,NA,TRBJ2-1,CASSPRLAPSSYNEQFF,TGTGCCAGCAGCCCCCGACTAGCACCGAGCTCCTACAATGAGCAGTTCTTC
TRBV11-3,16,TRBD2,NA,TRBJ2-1,CASSKNLAGGLNEQFF,TGTGCCAGCAGCAAAAACCTAGCGGGAGGGCTCAATGAGCAGTTCTTC
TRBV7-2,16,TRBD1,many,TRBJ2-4,CASSLEQGSTKNIQYF,TGTGCCAGCAGCTTAGAACAGGGGTCGACCAAAAACATTCAGTACTTC
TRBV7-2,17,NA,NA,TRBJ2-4,CASSYNRPGVAKNIQYF,TGTGCCAGCAGCTACAATCGGCCCGGGGTAGCCAAAAACATTCAGTACTTC
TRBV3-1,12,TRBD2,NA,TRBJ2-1,CASSKDAGGKFF,TGTGCCAGCAGCAAGGACGCGGGAGGGAAGTTCTTC
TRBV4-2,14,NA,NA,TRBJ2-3,CASSQVPNTDAQYF,TGTGCCAGCAGCCAAGTCCCGAACACAGATGCGCAGTATTTT
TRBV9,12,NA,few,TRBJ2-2,CASSVDTGELFF,TGTGCCAGCAGCGTCGACACCGGGGAGCTGTTTTTT
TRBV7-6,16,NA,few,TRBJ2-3,CASSLIRRTSTDTQYF,TGTGCCAGCAGCTTGATTCGACGTACTAGCACAGATACGCAGTATTTT
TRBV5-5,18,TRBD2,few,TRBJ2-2,CASSLAVLAGVRTGELFF,TGTGCCAGCAGCTTGGCTGTGCTAGCGGGAGTACGGACCGGGGAGCTGTTTTTT
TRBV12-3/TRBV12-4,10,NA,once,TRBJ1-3,CASSFDTIYF,TGTGCCAGCAGTTTTGACACCATATATTTT